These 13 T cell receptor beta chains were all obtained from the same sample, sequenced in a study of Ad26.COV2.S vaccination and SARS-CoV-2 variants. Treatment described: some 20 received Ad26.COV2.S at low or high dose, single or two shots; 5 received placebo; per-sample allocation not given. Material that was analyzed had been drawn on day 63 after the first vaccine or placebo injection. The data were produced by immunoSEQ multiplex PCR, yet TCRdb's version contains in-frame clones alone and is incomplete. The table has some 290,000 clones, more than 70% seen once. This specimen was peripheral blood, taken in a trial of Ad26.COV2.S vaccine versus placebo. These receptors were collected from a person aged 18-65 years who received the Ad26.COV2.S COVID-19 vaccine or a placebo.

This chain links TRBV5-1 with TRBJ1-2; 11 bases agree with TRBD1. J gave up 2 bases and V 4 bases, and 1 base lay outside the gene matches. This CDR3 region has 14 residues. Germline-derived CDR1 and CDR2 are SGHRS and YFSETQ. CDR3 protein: CASSRDRGNYGYTF. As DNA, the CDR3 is TGCGCCAGCAGCAGGGACAGGGGGAACTATGGCTACACCTTC.

The CDR3 bases are TGTGCCAGCAGTTACCGGATTGGAGGGGACACTGAAGCTTTCTTT. The encoded protein is CASSYRIGGDTEAFF. This chain joins TRBV6-5 and TRBJ1-1; D possibly corresponds to TRBD1 (5 bases). The CDR3 runs 15 residues. V lost 2 bases and J 3 bases, leaving 13 bases between the germline ends. Germline V CDR1 and CDR2: MNHEY, SVGAGI.

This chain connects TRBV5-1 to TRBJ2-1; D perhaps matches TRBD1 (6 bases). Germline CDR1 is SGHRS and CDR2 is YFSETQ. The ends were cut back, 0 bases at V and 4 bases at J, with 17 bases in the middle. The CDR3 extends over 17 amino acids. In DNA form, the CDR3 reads TGCGCCAGCAGCTTGGCCGCTTCAGGGGCGGAGTACAATGAGCAGTTCTTC. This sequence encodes CASSLAASGAEYNEQFF.

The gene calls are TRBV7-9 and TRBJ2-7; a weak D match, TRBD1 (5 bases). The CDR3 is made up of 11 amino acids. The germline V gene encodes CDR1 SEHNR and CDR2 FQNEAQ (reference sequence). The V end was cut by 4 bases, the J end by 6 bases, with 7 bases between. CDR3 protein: CASSSRVEQYF. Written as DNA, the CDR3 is TGTGCCAGCAGCTCCAGGGTCGAGCAGTACTTC.

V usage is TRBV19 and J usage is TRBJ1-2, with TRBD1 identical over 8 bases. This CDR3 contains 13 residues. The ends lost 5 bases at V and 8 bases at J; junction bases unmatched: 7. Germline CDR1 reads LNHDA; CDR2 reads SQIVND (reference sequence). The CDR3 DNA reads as TGTGCCAGTAGTGGGACAGGACTAGGCGGCTACACCTTC. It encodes CASSGTGLGGYTF. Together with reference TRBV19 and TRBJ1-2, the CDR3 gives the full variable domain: DGGITQSPKYLFRKEGQNVTLSCEQNLNHDAMYWYRQDPGQGLRLIYYSQIVNDFQKGDIAEGYSVSREKKESFPLTVTSAQKNPTAFYLCASSGTGLGGYTFGSGTRLTVV.

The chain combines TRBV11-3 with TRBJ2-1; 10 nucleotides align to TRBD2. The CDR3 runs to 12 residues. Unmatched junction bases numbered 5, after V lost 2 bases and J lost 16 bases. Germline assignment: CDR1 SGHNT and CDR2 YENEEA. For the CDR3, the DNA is TGTGCCAGCAGCTTAAAAACTAGCGGGATCTTCTTC. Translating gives CASSLKTSGIFF.

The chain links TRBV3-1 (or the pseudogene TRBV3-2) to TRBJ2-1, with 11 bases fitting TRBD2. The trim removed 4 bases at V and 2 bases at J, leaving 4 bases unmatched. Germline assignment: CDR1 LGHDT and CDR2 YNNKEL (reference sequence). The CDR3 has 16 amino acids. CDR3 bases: TGTGCCAGCAGCCCCTTACTAGCGGGGGCCTACAATGAGCAGTTCTTC. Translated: CASSPLLAGAYNEQFF.

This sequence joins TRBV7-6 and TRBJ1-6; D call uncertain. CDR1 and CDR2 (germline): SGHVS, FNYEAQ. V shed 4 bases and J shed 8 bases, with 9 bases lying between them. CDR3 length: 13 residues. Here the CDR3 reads CASSSRADSPLHF. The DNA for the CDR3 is TGTGCCAGCAGCTCCCGGGCCGATTCACCCCTCCACTTT.

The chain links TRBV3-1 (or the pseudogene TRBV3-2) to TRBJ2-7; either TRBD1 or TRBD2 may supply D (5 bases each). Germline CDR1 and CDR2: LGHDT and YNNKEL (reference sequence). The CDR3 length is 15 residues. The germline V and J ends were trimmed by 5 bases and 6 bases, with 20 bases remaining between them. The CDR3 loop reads CASSYCSGTRSEQYF. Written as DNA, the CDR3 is TGTGCCAGCAGCTACTGTTCCGGGACCCGCTCCGAGCAGTACTTC.

The CDR3 reads CASSQDRGRFTEAFF. CDR3 DNA sequence: TGTGCCAGCTCCCAAGACAGGGGGCGGTTCACTGAAGCTTTCTTT. The chain couples TRBV18 to TRBJ1-1, with 10 bases that match TRBD1. CDR1 and CDR2 (germline): KGHSH, LQKENI. The CDR3 covers 15 residues. The V gene end was trimmed by 6 bases and the J gene end by 4 bases; junction bases not matched to a gene: 8.

CDR3 DNA: TGTGCCAGTAATCAACAGGGGGCGCCTGGCGGGGAGCTGTTTTTT. It encodes CASNQQGAPGGELFF. This sequence joins TRBV19 and TRBJ2-2, with TRBD1 matching 9 bases. The V gene end was trimmed by 7 bases and the J gene end by 7 bases; junction bases not matched to a gene: 10. The CDR3 loop spans 15 amino acids. The germline gives CDR1 LNHDA, CDR2 SQIVND (reference sequence). The complete variable domain, with remaining parts taken from reference TRBV19 and TRBJ2-2, reads DGGITQSPKYLFRKEGQNVTLSCEQNLNHDAMYWYRQDPGQGLRLIYYSQIVNDFQKGDIAEGYSVSREKKESFPLTVTSAQKNPTAFYLCASNQQGAPGGELFFGEGSRLTVL.

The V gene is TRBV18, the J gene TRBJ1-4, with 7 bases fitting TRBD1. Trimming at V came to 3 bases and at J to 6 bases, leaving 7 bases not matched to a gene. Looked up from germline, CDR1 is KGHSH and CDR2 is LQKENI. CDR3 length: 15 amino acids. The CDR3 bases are TGTGCCAGCTCACCCGGACAGGCCTCCGATGAAAAACTGTTTTTT. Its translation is CASSPGQASDEKLFF.

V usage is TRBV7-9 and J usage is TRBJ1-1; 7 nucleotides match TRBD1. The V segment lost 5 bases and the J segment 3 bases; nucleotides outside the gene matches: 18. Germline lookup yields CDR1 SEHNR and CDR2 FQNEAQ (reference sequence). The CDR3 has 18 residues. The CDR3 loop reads CASSLLQLGTASYTEAFF. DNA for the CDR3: TGTGCCAGCAGCCTACTCCAACTTGGGACAGCATCGTACACTGAAGCTTTCTTT.